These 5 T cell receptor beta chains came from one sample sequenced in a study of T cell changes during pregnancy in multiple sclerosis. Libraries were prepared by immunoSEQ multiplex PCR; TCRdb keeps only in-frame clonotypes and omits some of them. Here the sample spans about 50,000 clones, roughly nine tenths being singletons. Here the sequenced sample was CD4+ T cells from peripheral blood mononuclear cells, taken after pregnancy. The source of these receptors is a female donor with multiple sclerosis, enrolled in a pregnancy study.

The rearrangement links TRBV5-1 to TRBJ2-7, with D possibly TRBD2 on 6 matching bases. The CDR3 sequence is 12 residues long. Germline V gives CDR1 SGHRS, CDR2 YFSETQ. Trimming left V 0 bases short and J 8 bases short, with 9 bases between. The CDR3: CASSLGGRQQYF. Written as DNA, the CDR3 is TGCGCCAGCAGCTTGGGGGGGAGGCAGCAGTACTTC.

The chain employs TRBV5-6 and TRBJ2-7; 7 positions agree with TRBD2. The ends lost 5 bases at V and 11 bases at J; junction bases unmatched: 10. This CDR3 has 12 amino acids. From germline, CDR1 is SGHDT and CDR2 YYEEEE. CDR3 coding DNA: TGTGCCAGCAGTAGTGTTACTAGCGCAGAGTACTTC. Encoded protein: CASSSVTSAEYF.

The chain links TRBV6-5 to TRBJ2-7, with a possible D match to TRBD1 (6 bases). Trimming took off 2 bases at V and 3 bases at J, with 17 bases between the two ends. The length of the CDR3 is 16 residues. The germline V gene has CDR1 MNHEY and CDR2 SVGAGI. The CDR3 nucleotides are TGTGCCAGCAGTTACGGACGACAGGTCGCCCTCTACGAGCAGTACTTC. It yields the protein CASSYGRQVALYEQYF.

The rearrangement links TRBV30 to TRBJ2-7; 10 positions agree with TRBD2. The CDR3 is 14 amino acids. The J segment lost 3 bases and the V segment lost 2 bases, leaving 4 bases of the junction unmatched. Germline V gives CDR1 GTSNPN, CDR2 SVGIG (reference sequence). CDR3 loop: CAWSTGLADYEQYF. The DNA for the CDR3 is TGTGCCTGGAGTACCGGACTAGCGGACTACGAGCAGTACTTC. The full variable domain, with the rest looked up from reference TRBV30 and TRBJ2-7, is SQTIHQWPATLVQPVGSPLSLECTVEGTSNPNLYWYRQAAGRGLQLLFYSVGIGQISSEVPQNLSASRPQDRQFILSSKKLLLSDSGFYLCAWSTGLADYEQYFGPGTRLTVT.

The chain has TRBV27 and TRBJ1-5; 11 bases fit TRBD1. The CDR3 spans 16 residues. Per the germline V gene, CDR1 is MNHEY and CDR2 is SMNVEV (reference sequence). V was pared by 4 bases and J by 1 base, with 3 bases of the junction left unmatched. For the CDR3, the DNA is TGTGCCAGCAGTTCGGGGACAGGGGGGAGCAATCAGCCCCAGCATTTT. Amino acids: CASSSGTGGSNQPQHF.